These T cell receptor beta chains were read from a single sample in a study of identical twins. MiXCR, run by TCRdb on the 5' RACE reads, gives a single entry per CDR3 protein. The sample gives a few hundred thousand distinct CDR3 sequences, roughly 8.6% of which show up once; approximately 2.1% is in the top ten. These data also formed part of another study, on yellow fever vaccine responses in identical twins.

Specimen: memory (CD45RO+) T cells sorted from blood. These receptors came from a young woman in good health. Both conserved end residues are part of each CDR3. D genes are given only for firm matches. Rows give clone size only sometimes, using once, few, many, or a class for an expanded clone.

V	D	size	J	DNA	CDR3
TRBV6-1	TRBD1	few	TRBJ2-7	TGTGCCAGCACGTCCGGGACAGGGTCCATGGAAACGTACTTC	CASTSGTGSMETYF
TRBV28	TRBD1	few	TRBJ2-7	TGTGCCAGCAGTTTCGGGGACAGTTCAGGCTACGAGCAGTACTTC	CASSFGDSSGYEQYF
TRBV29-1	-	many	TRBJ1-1	TGCAGCGTGCAAATAGTTGTGGGAGCTTTCTTT	CSVQIVVGAFF
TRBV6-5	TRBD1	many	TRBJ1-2	TGTGCCAGCAGTGACTCCGGCGACAGGGTCCATGGCTACACCTTC	CASSDSGDRVHGYTF
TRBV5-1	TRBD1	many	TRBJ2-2	TGCGCCAGCAGCTTGGGACGGACAGGGAGCCCCGGGGAGCTGTTTTTT	CASSLGRTGSPGELFF
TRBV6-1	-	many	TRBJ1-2	TGTGCCAGCAGTGAATCAGGGCTATATGGCTACACCTTC	CASSESGLYGYTF
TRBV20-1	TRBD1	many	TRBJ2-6	TGCAGTGCTTCTACCGGGACAGGGGGCACTGGGGCCAACGTCCTGACTTTC	CSASTGTGGTGANVLTF
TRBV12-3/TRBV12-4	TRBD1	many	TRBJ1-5	TGTGCCAGCAGTTATCAGGGGGCAACGCGCAATCAGCCCCAGCATTTT	CASSYQGATRNQPQHF
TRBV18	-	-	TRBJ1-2	TGTGCCAGCTCACCGGGCCTAAACGAAGGTGGCTACACCTTC	CASSPGLNEGGYTF
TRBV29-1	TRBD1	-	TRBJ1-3	TGCAGCGTGGGGGACAGTGCGGCGGGCTCTGGAAACACCATATATTTT	CSVGDSAAGSGNTIYF
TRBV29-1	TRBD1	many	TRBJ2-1	TGCAGCGTTGATTTCAGGGGGCATTACAATGAGCAGTTCTTC	CSVDFRGHYNEQFF
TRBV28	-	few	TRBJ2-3	TGTGCCAGCAGTTTCCAGGGGCCTACGCAGTATTTT	CASSFQGPTQYF
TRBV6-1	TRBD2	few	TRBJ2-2	TGTGCCAGCAGCCGAGGGGAGGGCGGGGAGCTGTTTTTT	CASSRGEGGELFF
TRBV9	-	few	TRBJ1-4	TGTGCCAGCAGCGTTGGACAACTCGGAGGGGATGAAAAACTGTTTTTT	CASSVGQLGGDEKLFF
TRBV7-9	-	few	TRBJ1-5	TGTGCCAGCAGCTTAGAGGGACGATCTCAGCCCCAGCATTTT	CASSLEGRSQPQHF
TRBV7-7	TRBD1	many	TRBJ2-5	TGTGCCAGCAGCTTAGTCTGGGGCAGGGGGCAAGAGACCCAGTACTTC	CASSLVWGRGQETQYF
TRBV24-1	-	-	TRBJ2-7	TGTGCCACCAGTGATTCGGGACTCCTCTACGAGCAGTACTTC	CATSDSGLLYEQYF
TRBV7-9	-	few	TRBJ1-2	TGTGCCAGCAGCCCTCCTCGGGGGACCTATGGCTACACCTTC	CASSPPRGTYGYTF
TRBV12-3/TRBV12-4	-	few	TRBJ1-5	TGTGCCAGCAGTTACGGGGGCGTTCAGCCCCAGCATTTT	CASSYGGVQPQHF
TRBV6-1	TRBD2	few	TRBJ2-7	TGTGCCAGCAAAGCGGGAGGGTTCCCCTACTACGAGCAGTACTTC	CASKAGGFPYYEQYF
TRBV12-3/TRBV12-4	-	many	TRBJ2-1	TGTGCCAGCAGTCCACAACCTGTGGGCTGGAAAAGCTCCTACAATGAGCAGTTCTTC	CASSPQPVGWKSSYNEQFF
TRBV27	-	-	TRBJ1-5	TGTGCCAGCAGTTCAGGGTTTAACAATCAGCCCCAGCATTTT	CASSSGFNNQPQHF
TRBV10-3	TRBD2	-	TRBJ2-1	TGTGCCATCAGGACGGGGGCTAGCGGGAGAAATGGTTACTCCTACAATGAGCAGTTCTTC	CAIRTGASGRNGYSYNEQFF
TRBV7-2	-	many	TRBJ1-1	TGTGCCAGCAGCCCCCGGACCACGAACACTGAAGCTTTCTTT	CASSPRTTNTEAFF
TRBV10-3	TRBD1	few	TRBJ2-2	TGTGCCATCAGTGGGGACAGGGGATCCGGGGAGCTGTTTTTT	CAISGDRGSGELFF
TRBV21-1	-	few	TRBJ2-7	TGTGCCAGCCGGCTACCCACGGGACTACCCCTCTCCGAGCAGTACTTC	CASRLPTGLPLSEQYF
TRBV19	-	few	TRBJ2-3	TGTGCCAGTTCTAGAGCGGACGGAAGCACAGATACGCAGTATTTT	CASSRADGSTDTQYF
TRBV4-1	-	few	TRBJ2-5	TGCGCCAGCAGCCAAGCTTTCGAGACCCAGTACTTC	CASSQAFETQYF
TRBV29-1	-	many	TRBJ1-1	TGCAGCGGTGGAACAGAGGGGACTGAAGCTTTCTTT	CSGGTEGTEAFF
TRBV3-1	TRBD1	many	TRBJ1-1	TGTGCCAGCAGATTCTCGGGACAGGGTACGGGGAACACTGAAGCTTTCTTT	CASRFSGQGTGNTEAFF
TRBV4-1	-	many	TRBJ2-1	TGCGCCAGCAGCCAAGGAGGTAGCTACGACTACAATGAGCAGTTCTTC	CASSQGGSYDYNEQFF
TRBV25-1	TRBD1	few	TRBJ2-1	TGTGCCAGCAGTGAGCCCCGGGACAGCGGTGAGCAGTTCTTC	CASSEPRDSGEQFF
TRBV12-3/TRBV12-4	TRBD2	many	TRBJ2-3	TGTGCCAGCAGTCCAGAGGGTAGCGGGAGAGGTACGCAGTATTTT	CASSPEGSGRGTQYF
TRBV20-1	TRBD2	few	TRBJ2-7	TGCAGTGCTCCTCGTACGCTAGCGGGGTCCTACGAGCAGTACTTC	CSAPRTLAGSYEQYF
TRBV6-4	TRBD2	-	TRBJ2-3	TGTGCCAGCAGTTCAACTAGCGAGGATACGCAGTATTTT	CASSSTSEDTQYF
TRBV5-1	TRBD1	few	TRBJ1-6	TGCGCCAGCAGCTTGGAGGGGACAGACTATTCACCCCTCCACTTT	CASSLEGTDYSPLHF
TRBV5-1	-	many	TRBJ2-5	TGCGCCAGCAGCTTGGCCGTCCAAGAGACCCAGTACTTC	CASSLAVQETQYF
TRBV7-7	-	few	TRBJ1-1	TGTGCCAAACCCCCTCGAGGCACTGAAGCTTTCTTT	CAKPPRGTEAFF
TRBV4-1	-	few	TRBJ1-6	TGCGCCAGCAGCCAAGTGGGGGGGCTAGTTAATTCACCCCTCCACTTT	CASSQVGGLVNSPLHF
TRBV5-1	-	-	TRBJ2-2	TGCGCCAGCAGGCAAACTAGCCCCAACACCGGGGAGCTGTTTTTT	CASRQTSPNTGELFF
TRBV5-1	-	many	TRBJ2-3	TGCGCCAGCAGCTCCACCCTCGGGGATACGCAGTATTTT	CASSSTLGDTQYF
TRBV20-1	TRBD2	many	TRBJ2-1	TGCAGTGCTCGTCCTAGCGGGGTAGTTGAGCAGTTCTTC	CSARPSGVVEQFF
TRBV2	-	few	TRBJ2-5	TGTGCCAGCAGTGAAGCAAGGGGAAAATCCCGGGCCCAGTACTTC	CASSEARGKSRAQYF
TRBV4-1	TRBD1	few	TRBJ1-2	TGCGCCAGCAGCCTCGGAATGGGGGAGACAGGGGGCTACACCTTC	CASSLGMGETGGYTF
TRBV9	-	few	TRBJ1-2	TGTGCCAGCAGCGTAGACAGATCGAACTATGGCTACACCTTC	CASSVDRSNYGYTF
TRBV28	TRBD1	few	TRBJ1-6	TGTGCCAGCAGGGAGACGACAGGGGGCAGGTCACCCCTCCACTTT	CASRETTGGRSPLHF
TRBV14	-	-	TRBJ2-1	TGTGCCAGCAGCCAACGGGGGCGGGGTGCGGGTGAGCAGTTCTTC	CASSQRGRGAGEQFF
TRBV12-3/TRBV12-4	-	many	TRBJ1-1	TGTGCCAGCAGTACCAGAAGGGGGTCTGAAGCTTTCTTT	CASSTRRGSEAFF
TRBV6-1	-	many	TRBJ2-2	TGTGCCAGCAGAGAGAGGACTTCGAACACCGGGGAGCTGTTTTTT	CASRERTSNTGELFF
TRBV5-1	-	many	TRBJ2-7	TGCGCCAGCAGCTCGCCCTACGAGCAGTACTTC	CASSSPYEQYF
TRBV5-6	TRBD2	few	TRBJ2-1	TGTGCCAGCAGTTGGAGAGAGACGGGGGGGCGGGCTGAGCAGTTCTTC	CASSWRETGGRAEQFF